A single sample is the source of the 22 T cell receptor beta chains below, sequenced in a study of OX40 agonist ivuxolimab in advanced cancers. Repertoires were generated with immunoSEQ multiplex PCR, while TCRdb's copy carries only in-frame clones and drops some. The sample contains 25,000 to 35,000 clones, around 88% of which appear only once. The source was CD4+ or CD8+ T cells sorted from blood, collected in a trial of the OX40 agonist ivuxolimab. The receptors come from an adult with an advanced solid tumor such as melanoma, head and neck, liver or kidney cancer.

The chain uses TRBV19 and TRBJ2-2; D is perhaps TRBD1 (6 bases). In germline, CDR1 is LNHDA, CDR2 SQIVND (reference sequence). The CDR3 sequence is 13 residues long. Deletions cut 7 bases from V and 6 bases from J, with 12 bases between. As DNA, the CDR3 is TGTGCCAGTACTCGCAGGGGCCCCGGGGAGCTGTTTTTT. Amino acids: CASTRRGPGELFF.

V gene TRBV10-2 combines with J gene TRBJ2-2; TRBD2 is a possible D gene (6 bases). From germline, CDR1 is WSHSY and CDR2 SAAADI. This CDR3 comprises 16 residues. Trimming pared 3 bases from V and 4 bases from J, leaving 15 bases between. The CDR3: CASSDQGGLGTGELFF. The CDR3 DNA follows: TGCGCCAGCAGTGATCAGGGAGGCCTGGGCACCGGGGAGCTGTTTTTT.

This clone is a singleton in its sample. The rearrangement joins TRBV7-9 to TRBJ1-1, with a tentative D call TRBD1 (6 bases). V lost 8 bases and J lost 7, with 17 bases in between. The germline V gene has CDR1 SEHNR and CDR2 FQNEAQ (reference sequence). This CDR3 has 13 amino acids. The CDR3 DNA reads as TGTGCCAGCGAATTCCTAGGACAGCTTGAAGCTTTCTTT. Translated, it gives CASEFLGQLEAFF.

The CDR3 spells CASRVGLGAWNQPQHF. The DNA of the CDR3 is TGTGCCAGTAGAGTCGGGTTAGGGGCTTGGAATCAGCCCCAGCATTTT. V gene TRBV19 combines with J gene TRBJ1-5; possible D gene TRBD1, 5 bases. V was shortened by 6 bases and J by 4 bases, with 19 bases between the two germline ends. The germline V gene encodes CDR1 LNHDA and CDR2 SQIVND (reference sequence). This CDR3 spans 16 amino acids.

The chain is built from TRBV7-9 and TRBJ1-6; D call uncertain. With 5 bases removed from V and 1 base from J, the gap between germline ends came to 9 bases. CDR1 is SEHNR, CDR2 FQNEAQ, per germline (reference sequence). CDR3 length equals 15 residues. CDR3 region: CASSPGDSYNSPLHF. CDR3 nucleotides: TGTGCCAGCAGCCCGGGAGATTCCTATAATTCACCCCTCCACTTT.

For this clone: A read error likely explains this, since a far larger clone differs by one base. V and J are TRBV5-2 and TRBJ2-3; the table's TRBD2 call for D was not verified on the DNA. TRBV5-2 has pseudogene status. The length of the CDR3 is 13 residues. The CDR3 bases are TGTGCCAGCAGCCAAAGGGAGGCAGATACGCAGTATTTT. Translation: CASSQREADTQYF.

The chain recombines TRBV19 with TRBJ2-7; 9 bases fit TRBD1. This CDR3 region has 15 residues. From germline, CDR1 is LNHDA and CDR2 SQIVND (reference sequence). After removal of 8 bases from V and 0 bases from J, the junction contained 8 bases not matched to a gene. The CDR3 is CASRSWGQGSYEQYF. The CDR3 DNA is TGTGCCAGTCGATCCTGGGGACAGGGCTCCTACGAGCAGTACTTC.

The CDR3: CAISRGGSYGYTF. The CDR3 DNA sequence: TGTGCCATCTCACGAGGGGGGAGCTATGGCTACACCTTC. The chain uses TRBV16 and TRBJ1-2, with D perhaps TRBD1 (6 bases). The length of the CDR3 is 13 residues. Germline lookup yields CDR1 KGHSY and CDR2 FQNENV. V was shortened by 10 bases and J by 4 bases, with 16 bases between the two germline ends. The variable domain in full, completed from reference TRBV16 and TRBJ1-2, reads GEEVAQTPKHLVRGEGQKAKLYCAPIKGHSYVFWYQQVLKNEFKFLISFQNENVFDETGMPKERFSAKCLPNSPCSLEIQATKLEDSAVYFCAISRGGSYGYTFGSGTRLTVV.

This chain connects TRBV28 to TRBJ1-5, with a weak D call TRBD1 (6 bases). V lost 6 bases to trimming and J lost 0 bases, with 18 bases between them. The CDR3 covers 17 residues. Germline CDR1 is MDHEN and CDR2 is SYDVKM. CDR3 bases: TGTGCCAGCAGGCGACTACCGACAGGTTATAGCAATCAGCCCCAGCATTTT. It encodes CASRRLPTGYSNQPQHF. The variable domain in full, with the rest retrieved from reference TRBV28 and TRBJ1-5, is DVKVTQSSRYLVKRTGEKVFLECVQDMDHENMFWYRQDPGLGLRLIYFSYDVKMKEKGDIPEGYSVSREKKERFSLILESASTNQTSMYLCASRRLPTGYSNQPQHFGDGTRLSIL.

This chain uses TRBV7-9 with TRBJ2-5; 11 bases line up with TRBD1. The CDR3 is 18 amino acids. The J segment lost 5 bases and the V segment lost 5 bases, leaving 16 bases of the junction unmatched. Germline lookup yields CDR1 SEHNR and CDR2 FQNEAQ (reference sequence). The DNA for the CDR3 is TGTGCCAGCAGCCCAACTCGAGGTGGACAGGGGGCGCTTGAGACCCAGTACTTC. Its protein is CASSPTRGGQGALETQYF.

V is TRBV7-6 and J is TRBJ2-7, with unresolved D. The V end was cut by 0 bases, the J end by 3 bases, with 9 bases between. Germline V gene data show CDR1 as SGHVS and CDR2 as FNYEAQ. This CDR3 region has 14 residues. The CDR3 sequence: CASSLAGLLYEQYF. DNA of the CDR3: TGTGCCAGCAGCTTAGCCGGGTTACTCTACGAGCAGTACTTC.

The chain combines TRBV5-1 with TRBJ2-1; D gene unclear. V lost 0 bases to trimming and J lost 9 bases, with 10 bases between them. Germline assignment: CDR1 SGHRS and CDR2 YFSETQ. The CDR3 has 13 residues. This chain's CDR3 is CASSLAFVGEQFF. The DNA of the CDR3 is TGCGCCAGCAGCTTGGCGTTTGTTGGTGAGCAGTTCTTC.

The gene calls are TRBV7-6 and TRBJ1-4; D is unclear. This CDR3 spans 15 amino acids. V was pared by 5 bases and J by 6 bases, with 16 bases between. Germline V gene sequence: CDR1 SGHVS, CDR2 FNYEAQ. The CDR3 bases are TGTGCCAGCAGCAGAGTACACGGAGAGGATGAAAAACTGTTTTTT. It specifies CASSRVHGEDEKLFF.

The CDR3 DNA follows: TGTGCCAGCAGTAAAACCGGGACCGCATACAATGAGCAGTTCTTC. Protein product: CASSKTGTAYNEQFF. The gene calls are TRBV27 and TRBJ2-1; D is possibly TRBD1 or TRBD2 (5 bases each). Germline CDR1 reads MNHEY; CDR2 reads SMNVEV (reference sequence). CDR3 size: 15 residues. The V end lost 5 bases, the J end lost 4 bases, and 15 bases lay between the germline ends.

The gene calls are TRBV7-9 and TRBJ2-7, with 10 bases lining up with TRBD2. The CDR3 totals 15 residues. CDR1 and CDR2 (germline): SEHNR, FQNEAQ (reference sequence). Trimming took 2 bases from V and 2 from J; bases not matched to a gene: 3. CDR3 loop: CASSLWLAGAYEQYF. The CDR3 region has the DNA TGTGCCAGCAGCTTATGGCTAGCGGGAGCCTACGAGCAGTACTTC.

The rearrangement links TRBV19 to TRBJ1-1; the D gene is possibly TRBD1 (5 bases). There are 16 residues in the CDR3. Germline lookup yields CDR1 LNHDA and CDR2 SQIVND (reference sequence). Trimming removed 3 bases from V and 1 base from J, with 15 bases in between. CDR3 loop: CASSILFVGGNTEAFF. The DNA for the CDR3 is TGTGCCAGTAGTATTTTATTTGTGGGGGGGAACACTGAAGCTTTCTTT. The full variable domain, with the rest looked up from reference TRBV19 and TRBJ1-1, is DGGITQSPKYLFRKEGQNVTLSCEQNLNHDAMYWYRQDPGQGLRLIYYSQIVNDFQKGDIAEGYSVSREKKESFPLTVTSAQKNPTAFYLCASSILFVGGNTEAFFGQGTRLTVV.

This CDR3 reads CASSSGTSESSYNEQFF. CDR3 coding DNA: TGTGCCAGCAGTTCCGGGACTAGCGAGAGCTCCTACAATGAGCAGTTCTTC. This sequence joins TRBV7-3 and TRBJ2-1; 10 bases agree with TRBD2. Germline trimming cut 6 bases from V and 0 bases from J; bases unmatched to any gene: 8. This CDR3 region has 17 residues. Germline V CDR1 and CDR2: SGHTA, FQGTGA. Looking up the rest from reference TRBV7-3 and TRBJ2-1 gives the full variable domain: GAGVSQTPSNKVTEKGKYVELRCDPISGHTALYWYRQSLGQGPEFLIYFQGTGAADDSGLPNDRFFAVRPEGSVSTLKIQRTERGDSAVYLCASSSGTSESSYNEQFFGPGTRLTVL.

This clone was recorded a few times. The rearrangement uses TRBV9 and TRBJ1-5, with no clear D. V lost 5 bases, J lost 4 bases, and 13 bases lay in between. This CDR3 has 14 residues. CDR1 is SGDLS and CDR2 is YYNGEE in the germline V gene. The DNA of the CDR3 is TGTGCCAGCAGTCGAGGTTCTCAAAATCAGCCCCAGCATTTT. It encodes CASSRGSQNQPQHF. The full variable domain, rest sourced from reference TRBV9 and TRBJ1-5, is DSGVTQTPKHLITATGQRVTLRCSPRSGDLSVYWYQQSLDQGLQFLIQYYNGEERAKGNILERFSAQQFPDLHSELNLSSLELGDSALYFCASSRGSQNQPQHFGDGTRLSIL.

The chain is built from TRBV6-5 and TRBJ2-3; TRBD1 aligns across 7 bases. Germline CDR1 and CDR2: MNHEY and SVGAGI. The ends lost 4 bases at V and 0 bases at J; junction bases unmatched: 1. This CDR3 has 14 residues. The CDR3: CASSSGQSTDTQYF. CDR3 bases: TGTGCCAGCAGTTCGGGACAGAGCACAGATACGCAGTATTTT.

The rearrangement joins TRBV30 to TRBJ2-7; D is perhaps TRBD1 (5 bases). V shed 1 base and J shed 2 bases, with 12 bases lying between them. The CDR3 extends over 14 amino acids. Germline-derived CDR1 and CDR2 are GTSNPN and SVGIG (reference sequence). For the CDR3, the DNA is TGTGCCTGGAGTGAAAGGGGCTGGCCCTACGAGCAGTACTTC. Protein product: CAWSERGWPYEQYF.

This clone was seen a single time. The V and J genes are TRBV7-3 and TRBJ2-3, with a possible D match to TRBD1 (6 bases). The CDR3 covers 14 residues. Germline CDR1 SGHTA, CDR2 FQGTGA. V lost 4 bases and J lost 2, with 10 bases in between. CDR3 coding DNA: TGTGCCAGCAGCTCGGGACAAAACACAGATACGCAGTATTTT. Its translation: CASSSGQNTDTQYF.

The J gene is TRBJ2-1, the V gene TRBV7-9, with TRBD2 matching 9 bases. The CDR3 is 17 amino acids. Trimming removed 7 bases from V and 4 bases from J; junction bases left unmatched: 14. Germline lookup yields CDR1 SEHNR and CDR2 FQNEAQ (reference sequence). Written as DNA, the CDR3 is TGTGCCAGCAAGGGAATAGATAGCGGGGGACAATACAATGAGCAGTTCTTC. Translation gives CASKGIDSGGQYNEQFF. Based on the CDR3 plus reference TRBV7-9 and TRBJ2-1, the full variable domain is DTGVSQNPRHKITKRGQNVTFRCDPISEHNRLYWYRQTLGQGPEFLTYFQNEAQLEKSRLLSDRFSAERPKGSFSTLEIQRTEQGDSAMYLCASKGIDSGGQYNEQFFGPGTRLTVL.